This entry lists 3 T cell receptor beta chains sequenced from one sample in a study of T cells in Graves' hyperthyroidism and ophthalmopathy. From RNA transcripts, TCR beta CDR3 regions were amplified. TCR CDR3 underwent first-round RT-PCR with the HTBI primer set. TCRdb reprocessed the multiplex PCR reads via MiXCR and lists one record per CDR3 protein. The profile covers under 400,000 distinct CDR3 sequences, with roughly 15% appearing a single time and roughly 20% taken by the ten largest. The specimen sequenced was blood. The receptors derive from a woman between 55 and 75 years old with Graves' ophthalmopathy.

This clonotype was detected a few times. The J gene is TRBJ1-4, the V gene TRBV27, with D uncertain. Germline V gives CDR1 MNHEY, CDR2 SMNVEV (reference sequence). Trimming took off 1 base at V and 3 bases at J, with 3 bases between the two ends. The CDR3 covers 13 residues. CDR3 residues: CASSLLANEKLFF. Here the CDR3 DNA reads TGTGCCAGCAGTTTATTGGCTAATGAAAAACTGTTTTTT.

The chain couples TRBV7-4 to TRBJ2-1; the D gene is possibly TRBD2 (5 bases). The CDR3 contains 14 residues. V was cut by 3 bases and J by 2 bases, with 8 bases left in between. Per the germline V gene, CDR1 is SGHVT and CDR2 is SQSDAQ. The CDR3 protein is CASSFVGAYNEQFF. In DNA form, the CDR3 reads TGTGCCAGCAGCTTTGTGGGAGCCTACAATGAGCAGTTCTTC. Full variable domain (missing parts from reference TRBV7-4 and TRBJ2-1): GAGVSQSPRYKVAKRGRDVALRCDSISGHVTLYWYRQTLGQGSEVLTYSQSDAQRDKSGRPSGRFSAERPERSVSTLKIQRTEQGDSAVYLCASSFVGAYNEQFFGPGTRLTVL.

The J gene is TRBJ2-3, the V gene TRBV29-1; D is uncertain. From germline, CDR1 is SQVTM and CDR2 ANQGSEA. This CDR3 is built from 12 residues. With 3 bases removed from V and 2 bases from J, the gap between germline ends came to 6 bases. CDR3 residues: CSVDAPTDTQYF. In nucleotides, the CDR3 is TGCAGCGTTGATGCCCCCACAGATACGCAGTATTTT.